The 5 T cell receptor beta chains below were found in one sample sequenced in a study of T cells in localized non-small cell lung cancer. Only in-frame clones appear in the TCRdb table, and some are missing; sequencing was by immunoSEQ multiplex PCR. The data show under 20,000 clones, with around nine tenths seen just once and roughly 4% held by the top ten. Material: peripheral blood, obtained before any cancer treatment. Source of these receptors: a male donor at least 60 years old with stage I squamous cell lung carcinoma.

The chain links TRBV6-5 to TRBJ1-6, with D tentatively TRBD1 (6 bases). This CDR3 spans 15 amino acids. The germline V gene encodes CDR1 MNHEY and CDR2 SVGAGI. V was cut by 2 bases and J by 11 bases, with 16 bases left in between. CDR3 in DNA: TGTGCCAGCAGTTACAACCGGGGGGCTCCGACACCCCTCCACTTT. Translated, it gives CASSYNRGAPTPLHF.

The V gene is TRBV6-5, the J gene TRBJ1-2; 7 positions match TRBD1. Germline V CDR1 and CDR2: MNHEY, SVGAGI. The junction had 7 bases not matched to a gene; V was cut back by 4 bases and J by 2 bases. This CDR3 spans 15 amino acids. CDR3 sequence (DNA): TGTGCCAGCAGTTCGCCAGGGGGGACGAACTATGGCTACACCTTC. The encoded protein is CASSSPGGTNYGYTF.

This clone has more than one count but fewer than ten. V is TRBV11-2 and J is TRBJ2-7, with D unresolved. Trimming removed 1 base at V and 1 base at J, with 2 bases between. The CDR3 runs to 12 residues. CDR1 and CDR2 (germline): SGHAT, FQNNGV. DNA for the CDR3: TGTGCCAGCAGCTTAGGATCCTACGAGCAGTACTTC. Its translation: CASSLGSYEQYF.

The chain employs TRBV7-2 and TRBJ1-2; D is ambiguous. Trimming pared 0 bases from V and 0 bases from J, leaving 8 bases between. Germline V gene sequence: CDR1 SGHTA, CDR2 FQGNSA. The CDR3 has 15 amino acids. This chain's CDR3 is CASSLASAANYGYTF. The CDR3 DNA reads as TGTGCCAGCAGCTTAGCGTCGGCAGCTAACTATGGCTACACCTTC. Drawing the rest from reference TRBV7-2 and TRBJ1-2, the complete variable domain is GAGVSQSPSNKVTEKGKDVELRCDPISGHTALYWYRQSLGQGLEFLIYFQGNSAPDKSGLPSDRFSAERTGGSVSTLTIQRTQQEDSAVYLCASSLASAANYGYTFGSGTRLTVV.

This chain uses TRBV7-6 with TRBJ2-5, with TRBD1 matching 7 bases. Germline loops: CDR1 SGHVS, CDR2 FNYEAQ. V shed 5 bases, J shed 5 bases, and the junction held 5 bases outside the gene matches. This CDR3 has 13 residues. CDR3 in DNA: TGTGCCAGCAGCCCTGGACAGGAGGAGACCCAGTACTTC. Protein sequence: CASSPGQEETQYF.